Reported below is one T cell receptor (beta chain). The target antigen is unknown. The study ran its PCR with 60 Vbeta and 13 Jbeta primers. Profiled with immunoSEQ multiplex PCR; TCRdb holds only in-frame clones, not every one. This sample has over 60,000 clones, with 75% found just once. The germline V gene encodes CDR1 MNHEY and CDR2 SVGAGI. CDR3 length: 14 amino acids. Trimming at V came to 2 bases and at J to 8 bases, leaving 7 bases not matched to a gene. The data stem from a study of cytomegalovirus exposure and HLA in healthy donors. Findings and limits, study-wide: Later on, analysis showed that most CMV-associated TCR beta chains appeared to be HLA-restricted.

The V and J genes are TRBV6-5 and TRBJ1-1, with 8 bases that match TRBD1. Material for sequencing was PBMCs. The receptor's source is a man in his sixties or seventies in good health and CMV-seronegative. CDR3 amino acids: CASSYTGGRGEAFF. CDR3 sequence (DNA): TGTGCCAGCAGTTACACAGGGGGGCGAGGCGAAGCTTTCTTT.